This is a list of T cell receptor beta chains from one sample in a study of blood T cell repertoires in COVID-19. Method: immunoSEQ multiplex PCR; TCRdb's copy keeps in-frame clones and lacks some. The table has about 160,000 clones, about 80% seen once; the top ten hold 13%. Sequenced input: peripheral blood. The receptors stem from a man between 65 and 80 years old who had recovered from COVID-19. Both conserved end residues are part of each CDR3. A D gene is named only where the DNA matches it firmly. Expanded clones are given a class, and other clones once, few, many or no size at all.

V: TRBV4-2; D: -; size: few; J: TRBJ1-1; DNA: TGTGCCAGCAGCTCCGACAGAAGAGCTTTCTTT; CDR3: CASSSDRRAFF
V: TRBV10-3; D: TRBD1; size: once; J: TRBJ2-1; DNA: TGTGCCATCGCGGTCGGACAGGGAGGAGGTGAGCAGTTCTTC; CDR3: CAIAVGQGGGEQFF
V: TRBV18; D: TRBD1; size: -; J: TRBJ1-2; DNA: TGTGCCAGCTCACCCGGGACAGGGCACTATGGCTACACCTTC; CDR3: CASSPGTGHYGYTF
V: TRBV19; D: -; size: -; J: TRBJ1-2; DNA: TGTGCCAGTAGTACTCTCGGGACAAGGGATGGCTACACCTTC; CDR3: CASSTLGTRDGYTF
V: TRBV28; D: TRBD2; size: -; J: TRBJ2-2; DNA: TGTGCCAGCAGTTTGACCGGGACTAGCAGTAACACCGGGGAGCTGTTTTTT; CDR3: CASSLTGTSSNTGELFF
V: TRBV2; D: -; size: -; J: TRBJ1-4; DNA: TGTGCCAGCAGGGCAGGGTCGGGTGAAAAACTGTTTTTT; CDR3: CASRAGSGEKLFF
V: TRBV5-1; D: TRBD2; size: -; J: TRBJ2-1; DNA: TGCGCCAGCAGCCCGACTAGCGGATCCTACAATGAGCAGTTCTTC; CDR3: CASSPTSGSYNEQFF
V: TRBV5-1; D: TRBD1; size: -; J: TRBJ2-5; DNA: TGCGCCAGCAGCTTGGGGGGGACAGGCCAAGAGACCCAGTACTTC; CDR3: CASSLGGTGQETQYF
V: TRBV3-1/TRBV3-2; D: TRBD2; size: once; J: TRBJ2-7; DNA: TGTGCCAGCAGCCTGCAAGCGGGAGTCGCTAACGAGCAGTACTTC; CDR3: CASSLQAGVANEQYF
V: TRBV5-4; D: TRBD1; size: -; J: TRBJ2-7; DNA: TGTGCCAGCAGCTCACAATCCGGGACAGGGGTTCAGCAGTACTTC; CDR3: CASSSQSGTGVQQYF
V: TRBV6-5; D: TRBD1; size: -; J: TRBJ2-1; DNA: TGTGCCAGCAGTACCCAACAGGGGAACGAGCAGTTCTTC; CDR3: CASSTQQGNEQFF
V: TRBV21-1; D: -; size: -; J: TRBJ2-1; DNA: TGTGCCAGCCCGGGACTAGCGTGCAATGAGCAGTTCTTC; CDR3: CASPGLACNEQFF
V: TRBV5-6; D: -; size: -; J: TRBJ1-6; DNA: TGTGCCAGCAGCTCCCGTCAGGGGAAGGGTTCACCCCTCCACTTT; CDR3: CASSSRQGKGSPLHF
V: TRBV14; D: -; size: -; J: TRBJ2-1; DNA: TGTGCCAGCAGTCAACGTGGGCGGGATGAGCAGTTCTTC; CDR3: CASSQRGRDEQFF
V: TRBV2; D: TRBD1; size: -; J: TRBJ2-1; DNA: TGTGCCAGCAGCGACAGGGAGAGCTCCTACAATGAGCAGTTCTTC; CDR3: CASSDRESSYNEQFF
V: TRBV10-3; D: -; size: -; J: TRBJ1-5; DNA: TGTGCCATCAGTAGAAGCGGGACTGGCAATCAGCCCCAGCATTTT; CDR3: CAISRSGTGNQPQHF
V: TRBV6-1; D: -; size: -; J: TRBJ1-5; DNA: TGTGCCAGCAGTGAACAGAATAGCAATCAGCCCCAGCATTTT; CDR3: CASSEQNSNQPQHF
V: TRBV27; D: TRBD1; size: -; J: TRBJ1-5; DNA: TGTGCCAGCAGTTCCGACAGGGGATCTCAGCCCCAGCATTTT; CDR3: CASSSDRGSQPQHF
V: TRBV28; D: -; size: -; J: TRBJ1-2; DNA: TGTGCCAGCAGTCCACCGGGACACTCGGAGCGAGGCTACACCTTC; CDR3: CASSPPGHSERGYTF
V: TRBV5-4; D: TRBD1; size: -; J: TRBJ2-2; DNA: TGTGCCAGCAGCCCGCCCCAGGGGGCGATAACCGGGGAGCTGTTTTTT; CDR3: CASSPPQGAITGELFF
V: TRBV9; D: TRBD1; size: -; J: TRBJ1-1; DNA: TGTGCCAGCAGCGCGACCGGGACAGGGTTCACTGAAGCTTTCTTT; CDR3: CASSATGTGFTEAFF
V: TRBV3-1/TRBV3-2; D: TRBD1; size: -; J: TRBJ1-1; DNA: TGTGCCAGCAGCCGCACAGAGACAGGGGGGGAAGCTTTCTTT; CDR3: CASSRTETGGEAFF
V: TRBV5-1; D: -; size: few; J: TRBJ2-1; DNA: TGCGCCAGCAGCTTGGCCACTAGCTTGGCCAATGAGCAGTTCTTC; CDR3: CASSLATSLANEQFF
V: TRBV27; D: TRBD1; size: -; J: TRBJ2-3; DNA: TGTGCCAGCAGTTTCTCCCGGGACAGGGGTAGCACAGATACGCAGTATTTT; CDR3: CASSFSRDRGSTDTQYF
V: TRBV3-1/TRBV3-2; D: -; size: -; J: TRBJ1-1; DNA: TGTGCCAGCAGCCACTCTGGACACGGTTGGGCTGAAGCTTTCTTT; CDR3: CASSHSGHGWAEAFF
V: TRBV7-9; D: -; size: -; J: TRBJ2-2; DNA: TGTGCCAGCAGCTTCGAGGGTAACACCGGGGAGCTGTTTTTT; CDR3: CASSFEGNTGELFF
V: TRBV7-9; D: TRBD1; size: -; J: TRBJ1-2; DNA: TGTGCCAGCAGCTTCGAAGGGGGCAATGGCTACACCTTC; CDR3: CASSFEGGNGYTF
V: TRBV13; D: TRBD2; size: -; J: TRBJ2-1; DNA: TGTGCCAGCAGCCCAAGACTAGCGGTAAACAATGAGCAGTTCTTC; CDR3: CASSPRLAVNNEQFF
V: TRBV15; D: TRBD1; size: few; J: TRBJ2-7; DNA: TGTGCCACCAGCAGAAAGACAGGGAGCTCCTACGAGCAGTACTTC; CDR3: CATSRKTGSSYEQYF
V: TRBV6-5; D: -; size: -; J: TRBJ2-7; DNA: TGTGCCAGCAGTTACTCGATTAGTGACTCCTACGAGCAGTACTTC; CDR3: CASSYSISDSYEQYF
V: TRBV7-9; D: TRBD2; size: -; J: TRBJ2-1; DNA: TGTGCCAGCAGCTTCCGACTAGCGGGATCGGTTGAGCAGTTCTTC; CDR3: CASSFRLAGSVEQFF
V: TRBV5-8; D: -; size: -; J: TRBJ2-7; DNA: TGTGCCAGCAGCGCAGGGTGGGAGCAGTACTTC; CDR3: CASSAGWEQYF
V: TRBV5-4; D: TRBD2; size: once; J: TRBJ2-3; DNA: TGTGCCAGCAGCAAAGAAGCGGGAGATTCGACAGATACGCAGTATTTT; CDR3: CASSKEAGDSTDTQYF
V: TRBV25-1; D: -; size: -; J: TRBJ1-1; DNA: TGTGCCAGCAGTGTGGACTGGCAGAACACGAACACTGAAGCTTTCTTT; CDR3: CASSVDWQNTNTEAFF
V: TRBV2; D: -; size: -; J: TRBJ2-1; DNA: TGTGCCAGCAGTGTTGATAGCGGAAGCTCCTACAATGAGCAGTTCTTC; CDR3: CASSVDSGSSYNEQFF
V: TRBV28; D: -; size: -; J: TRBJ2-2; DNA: TGTGCCAGCAGTTTATCAGGCCCCGGGGAGCTGTTTTTT; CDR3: CASSLSGPGELFF
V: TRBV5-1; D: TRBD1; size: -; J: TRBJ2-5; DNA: TGCGCCAGCAGCTCGGGGACAGGGTCGGAGACCCAGTACTTC; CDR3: CASSSGTGSETQYF
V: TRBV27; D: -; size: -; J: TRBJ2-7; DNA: TGTGCCAGCAGTTTACTTCCGACAGGGAGGATAGGCGAGCAGTACTTC; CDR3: CASSLLPTGRIGEQYF
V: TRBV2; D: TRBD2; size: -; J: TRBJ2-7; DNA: TGTGCCAGCACTGAAGGGGGTACTAGCGGGAGTTACGAGCAGTACTTC; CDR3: CASTEGGTSGSYEQYF
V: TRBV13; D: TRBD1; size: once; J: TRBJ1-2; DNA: TGTGCCAGCAGCTTCCTGGACAGGGAACGAGGCTACACCTTC; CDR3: CASSFLDRERGYTF
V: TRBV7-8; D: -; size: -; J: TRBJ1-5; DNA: TGTGCCAGCAGCGCAATCACAGGGCCGGGTCAGCCCCAGCATTTT; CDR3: CASSAITGPGQPQHF
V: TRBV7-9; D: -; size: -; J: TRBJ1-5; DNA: TGTGCCAGCAGCTTAAAGGCCGGGACTGAAAATCAGCCCCAGCATTTT; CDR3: CASSLKAGTENQPQHF